A single sample is the source of the 32 T cell receptor beta chains below, sequenced in a study of blood T cells in healthy people across ages. It was with a sample-barcoded 5' primer and a J-beta primer mix that a second PCR of about 7 to 12 cycles was run. Each CDR3 protein gets one entry after TCRdb re-called the 5' RACE reads with MiXCR. Altogether over 1.5 million distinct CDR3 sequences are present, roughly 50% being singletons, with the ten largest covering roughly 2.1%. Material: blood. All receptors come from a middle-aged woman in good health.

The rearrangement joins TRBV6-5 to TRBJ1-2; D gene uncertain. The CDR3 is made up of 13 amino acids. V was clipped by 2 bases and J by 3 bases, with 7 bases between them. The germline gives CDR1 MNHEY, CDR2 SVGAGI. The CDR3 protein is CASSYQIDYGYTF. The CDR3, as DNA: TGTGCCAGCAGTTACCAGATCGACTATGGCTACACCTTC.

CDR3 in amino acids: CASSPRRRNYNEQYF. The CDR3 DNA reads as TGTGCCAGCAGCCCGCGGAGAAGAAATTACAATGAGCAGTACTTC. V and J are TRBV7-2 and TRBJ2-7; unclear D gene. The CDR3 spans 15 residues. With 5 bases removed from V and 7 bases from J, the gap between germline ends came to 21 bases. Germline values: CDR1 SGHTA, CDR2 FQGNSA.

The chain links TRBV6-5 to TRBJ2-7; 11 nucleotides line up with TRBD1. J was trimmed by 8 bases and V by 4 bases; bases with no gene match: 10. The CDR3 loop spans 15 amino acids. Per germline, CDR1 MNHEY and CDR2 SVGAGI. The CDR3 region is CASSFMGGTGGQQYF. The CDR3 bases are TGTGCCAGCAGTTTCATGGGGGGGACAGGGGGACAGCAGTACTTC.

The chain recombines TRBV28 with TRBJ1-2; maybe TRBD1 (6 bases). The CDR3 covers 15 residues. Germline loops: CDR1 MDHEN, CDR2 SYDVKM. V was pared by 5 bases and J by 4 bases, with 17 bases between. DNA of the CDR3: TGTGCCAGCAGTCCTCTCGGGGGGCGCGTCTATGGCTACACCTTC. It yields the protein CASSPLGGRVYGYTF.

The gene calls are TRBV20-1 and TRBJ2-7; 8 bases align to TRBD2. Germline values: CDR1 DFQATT, CDR2 SNEGSKA (reference sequence). Trimming removed 1 base from V and 4 bases from J; junction bases left unmatched: 15. The CDR3 is made up of 17 amino acids. CDR3 DNA sequence: TGCAGTGCTAGAGTAGCGCCGGGATTGACTAGCGTTTACGAGCAGTACTTC. This sequence encodes CSARVAPGLTSVYEQYF.

This chain connects TRBV5-1 to TRBJ2-5; TRBD1 matches 8 bases. Germline V gene lookup returns CDR1 SGHRS and CDR2 YFSETQ. The CDR3 sequence is 16 residues long. J lost 1 base, V lost 4 bases, and 9 bases had no gene match. In DNA, the CDR3 is TGCGCCAGCAGCAAATACGCCGGGACAGGCCAAGAGACCCAGTACTTC. This encodes CASSKYAGTGQETQYF.

This clonotype has a handful of counts. The chain uses TRBV11-2 and TRBJ2-3, with 7 bases aligning to TRBD2. Per germline, CDR1 SGHAT and CDR2 FQNNGV. V lost 0 bases to trimming and J lost 6 bases; unmatched junction nucleotides: 9. The CDR3 runs to 16 residues. This CDR3 reads CASSLEAGLPRDTQYF. CDR3 nucleotide sequence: TGTGCCAGCAGCTTAGAAGCGGGGTTGCCGCGCGATACGCAGTATTTT.

The V and J genes are TRBV5-4 and TRBJ2-7; 13 nucleotides line up with TRBD2. CDR3 length: 13 residues. Germline lookup yields CDR1 SGHNT and CDR2 YYREEE (reference sequence). V lost 4 bases to trimming and J lost 11 bases; unmatched junction nucleotides: 6. The CDR3 sequence: CASSAGTSGEKYF. The CDR3 DNA follows: TGTGCCAGCAGCGCCGGGACTAGCGGGGAAAAGTACTTC. Using reference TRBV5-4 and TRBJ2-7 for the parts outside the CDR3, the full variable domain is ETGVTQSPTHLIKTRGQQVTLRCSSQSGHNTVSWYQQALGQGPQFIFQYYREEENGRGNFPPRFSGLQFPNYSSELNVNALELDDSALYLCASSAGTSGEKYFGPGTRLTVT.

This clonotype appeared a single time. The chain couples TRBV27 to TRBJ1-5, with 8 bases that match TRBD1. CDR3 size: 15 residues. Germline V gene sequence: CDR1 MNHEY, CDR2 SMNVEV (reference sequence). V lost 2 bases to trimming and J lost 7 bases; unmatched junction nucleotides: 7. The DNA of the CDR3 is TGTGCCAGCAGTTTAGGACAGGGTATCCACCAGCCCCAGCATTTT. This translates into CASSLGQGIHQPQHF.

The V call is TRBV28, the J call TRBJ2-1; perhaps TRBD2 as D (6 bases). Trimming pared 5 bases from V and 10 bases from J, leaving 15 bases between. This CDR3 is 13 amino acids long. CDR1 is MDHEN and CDR2 is SYDVKM in the germline V gene. Here the CDR3 reads CASSTGLPREQFF. The CDR3, as DNA: TGTGCCAGCAGTACGGGACTCCCCCGAGAGCAGTTCTTC.

V is TRBV12-3 or TRBV12-4 and J is TRBJ1-4; unclear D gene. Deletions cut 7 bases from V and 3 bases from J, with 15 bases between. The CDR3 consists of 15 residues. Here the CDR3 reads CASTSSDRPNEKLFF. CDR3 nucleotides: TGTGCCAGCACCTCCTCGGACCGACCTAATGAAAAACTGTTTTTT.

The CDR3 region is CSAHVPVKQYF. CDR3 coding DNA: TGCAGTGCCCACGTTCCTGTAAAGCAGTACTTC. This chain joins TRBV20-1 and TRBJ2-5, with no clear D. V lost 6 bases and J lost 11, with 16 bases in between. CDR1 and CDR2 from the germline V gene are DFQATT and SNEGSKA (reference sequence). The CDR3 has 11 amino acids.

The gene calls are TRBV7-2 and TRBJ1-2; D might be TRBD1 (6 bases). The CDR3 is 14 residues long. Germline lookup yields CDR1 SGHTA and CDR2 FQGNSA. V lost 5 bases to trimming and J lost 8 bases, with 18 bases between them. This CDR3 reads CASSPRGGGGGYTF. The DNA of the CDR3 is TGTGCCAGCAGCCCCCGAGGGGGGGGAGGCGGCTACACCTTC.

The J gene is TRBJ2-3, the V gene TRBV9; a possible D gene is TRBD2 (5 bases). With 4 bases removed from V and 2 bases from J, the gap between germline ends came to 17 bases. This CDR3 region has 16 residues. CDR1 SGDLS and CDR2 YYNGEE come from the germline V gene. CDR3 residues: CASSPQDYLLTDTQYF. CDR3 in DNA: TGTGCCAGCAGCCCCCAAGACTATCTCCTCACAGATACGCAGTATTTT.

The gene calls are TRBV20-1 and TRBJ2-1, with 8 nucleotides matching TRBD2. Trimming cost V 0 bases and J 6 bases; bases outside gene matches: 7. Germline V gene lookup returns CDR1 DFQATT and CDR2 SNEGSKA (reference sequence). The CDR3 spans 15 residues. CDR3 sequence (DNA): TGCAGTGCTAGAGACGGGGGGGCTCAGAGCAATGAGCAGTTCTTC. Translation gives CSARDGGAQSNEQFF.

The chain couples TRBV11-2 to TRBJ2-3; D unclear. CDR1 is SGHAT, CDR2 FQNNGV, per germline. This CDR3 has 10 residues. The V gene lost 1 base and the J gene lost 10 bases, with 3 bases spanning the gap. CDR3 sequence: CASSLVAQYF. DNA of the CDR3: TGTGCCAGCAGCTTAGTGGCGCAGTATTTT.

This chain links TRBV20-1 with TRBJ2-3; 7 bases map to TRBD2. Germline CDR1 is DFQATT and CDR2 is SNEGSKA (reference sequence). Trimming at V came to 4 bases and at J to 4 bases, leaving 5 bases not matched to a gene. This CDR3 is 13 amino acids long. The CDR3 loop reads CSANFGRADTQYF. CDR3 in DNA: TGCAGTGCTAATTTTGGGAGGGCAGATACGCAGTATTTT.

The CDR3 DNA sequence: TGTGCCAGCAGTCCCTCTCTAGCGGCTAGCACAGATACGCAGTATTTT. It is translated as CASSPSLAASTDTQYF. The chain uses TRBV2 and TRBJ2-3, with 7 bases lining up with TRBD2. Germline V gene lookup returns CDR1 SNHLY and CDR2 FYNNEI. This CDR3 has 16 amino acids. V shed 5 bases and J 0 bases; nucleotides not matched to a gene: 8.

This clonotype was counted only a few times. The chain uses TRBV12-3 or TRBV12-4 and TRBJ2-2; D uncertain. Trimming stripped 11 bases from V and 0 bases from J, with 4 bases between. This CDR3 region has 11 residues. CDR3 nucleotides: TGTGCCGGGGCGAACACCGGGGAGCTGTTTTTT. This translates into CAGANTGELFF.

The chain combines TRBV7-7 with TRBJ1-2; D is unclear. The CDR3 loop spans 13 amino acids. In germline, CDR1 is SSHAT, CDR2 FNYEAQ (reference sequence). The CDR3 sequence: CAGSPGWDYGYTF. CDR3 coding DNA: TGTGCTGGCAGCCCCGGATGGGACTATGGCTACACCTTC.

Comment on this clonotype: A much larger clonotype is one base distant, so this may be a read error. The chain uses TRBV20-1 and TRBJ1-2, with TRBD1 matching over 7 bases. Germline-derived CDR1 and CDR2 are DFQATT and SNEGSKA (reference sequence). The CDR3 spans 13 residues. The chain's CDR3 is CSATQGGNYGHTF. The CDR3 bases are TGCAGTGCTACCCAGGGGGGTAACTATGGCCACACCTTC.

The V call is TRBV5-1, the J call TRBJ2-1; 13 bases map to TRBD2. This CDR3 spans 15 amino acids. The germline gives CDR1 SGHRS, CDR2 YFSETQ. The junction had 3 bases not matched to a gene; V was cut back by 4 bases and J by 5 bases. Written as DNA, the CDR3 is TGCGCCAGCAGCGGGACTAGCGGGGCGCACAATGAGCAGTTCTTC. Translated: CASSGTSGAHNEQFF.

In this sample, this clonotype turned up a few times. The gene calls are TRBV15 and TRBJ2-3, with D hard to call. Trimming cost V 3 bases and J 4 bases, with 23 bases left between them. There are 18 residues in the CDR3. Per germline, CDR1 LNHNV and CDR2 YYDKDF (reference sequence). The CDR3 DNA sequence: TGTGCCACCAGCAGGTCTCCATTGACTTCTAACGGAGCAGATACGCAGTATTTT. It codes for CATSRSPLTSNGADTQYF.

The chain is built from TRBV6-5 and TRBJ2-1, with TRBD2 matching over 13 bases. Per the germline V gene, CDR1 is MNHEY and CDR2 is SVGAGI. CDR3 length: 16 residues. Trimming cost V 5 bases and J 2 bases; bases outside gene matches: 3. The CDR3 nucleotides are TGTGCCAGCAGTACGACTAGCGGGGGGACCTACAATGAGCAGTTCTTC. It translates to CASSTTSGGTYNEQFF.

This clonotype appeared a few times. V and J are TRBV24-1 and TRBJ2-1, with 10 bases that match TRBD2. This CDR3 spans 16 amino acids. Germline loops: CDR1 KGHDR, CDR2 SFDVKD. V shed 5 bases and J 6 bases; nucleotides not matched to a gene: 9. The CDR3 sequence is CATSAFLAGVGNEQFF. Here the CDR3 DNA reads TGTGCCACCAGTGCATTTCTAGCGGGGGTCGGCAATGAGCAGTTCTTC.

This clonotype was seen more than once but under ten times. The rearrangement links TRBV7-2 to TRBJ2-7, with D unclear. This CDR3 region has 15 residues. V gave up 1 base and J gave up 3 bases, with 13 bases separating them. The V gene's germline CDR1 is SGHTA and CDR2 FQGNSA. The CDR3 is CASSLDPGENYEQYF. CDR3 bases: TGTGCCAGCAGCTTAGATCCAGGCGAAAACTACGAGCAGTACTTC.

The V gene is TRBV5-1, the J gene TRBJ2-3; weak D call: TRBD2 (6 bases). The germline V gene encodes CDR1 SGHRS and CDR2 YFSETQ. There are 15 residues in the CDR3. Trimming removed 1 base from V and 2 bases from J, with 11 bases in between. The DNA of the CDR3 is TGCGCCAGCAGCTTGAATCCGGGGGTCACAGATACGCAGTATTTT. Translated, it gives CASSLNPGVTDTQYF.

The chain joins TRBV12-3 or TRBV12-4 to TRBJ2-5; no reliable D call. This CDR3 is 13 amino acids long. V lost 5 bases, J lost 1 base, and 8 bases lay in between. The CDR3 DNA is TGTGCCAGCAGTCGGGCATCCCAAGAGACCCAGTACTTC. Its translation is CASSRASQETQYF.

This clonotype was seen ten or more times. At one boundary the junction diverges from the germline segment, which might be a read error. The rearrangement joins TRBV7-9 to TRBJ2-7; D gene uncertain. From germline, CDR1 is SEHNR and CDR2 FQNEAQ (reference sequence). The CDR3 has 12 residues. This chain's CDR3 is CASSLNTYEQYF. Here the CDR3 DNA reads TGCGCCAGCAGCTTGAACACCTACGAGCAGTACTTC.

This chain uses TRBV4-3 with TRBJ1-2; 8 positions match TRBD1. J was trimmed by 8 bases and V by 1 base; bases with no gene match: 9. The CDR3 length is 15 residues. CDR1 is LGHNA, CDR2 YSLEER, per germline. CDR3 in amino acids: CASSQGQQGDGGYTF. The CDR3 region has the DNA TGCGCCAGCAGCCAAGGCCAACAGGGGGACGGGGGCTACACCTTC.

The CDR3 DNA is TGTGCCAGCAGTTTATATAGTAGGACAGGGGGCGGTAGCACTGAAGCTTTCTTT. It is translated as CASSLYSRTGGGSTEAFF. The rearrangement uses TRBV27 and TRBJ1-1; TRBD1 matches at 11 bases. Germline V CDR1 and CDR2: MNHEY, SMNVEV (reference sequence). This CDR3 region has 18 residues. The trim removed 1 base at V and 4 bases at J, leaving 11 bases unmatched.

The V gene is TRBV6-5, the J gene TRBJ1-4; D not resolved. The V gene lost 6 bases and the J gene lost 4 bases, with 12 bases spanning the gap. Germline loops: CDR1 MNHEY, CDR2 SVGAGI. This CDR3 contains 14 residues. The CDR3 region has the DNA TGTGCCAGCAGCGCACAGACCCTTAATGAAAAACTGTTTTTT. Protein product: CASSAQTLNEKLFF.